This passage covers 30 T cell receptor beta chains from one sample sequenced in a study of blood T cell repertoires in COVID-19. Sequencing was performed with immunoSEQ multiplex PCR; in TCRdb, only in-frame clones are kept and a portion is missing. The sample yields 62,000 or so clones, over 70% seen once. Sequencing input: peripheral blood. The receptors stem from a human donor in a cohort sampled during active COVID-19.

The chain links TRBV6-5 to TRBJ2-7, with TRBD1 matching 9 bases. The V and J ends lost 7 bases and 2 bases, in that order; junction bases with no gene match: 9. Per the germline V gene, CDR1 is MNHEY and CDR2 is SVGAGI. The CDR3 sequence is 15 residues long. This chain's CDR3 is CASKRVGQGPYEQYF. The CDR3 DNA reads as TGTGCCAGCAAGAGAGTGGGACAGGGTCCCTACGAGCAGTACTTC.

The gene calls are TRBV5-1 and TRBJ2-5, with D hard to call. Germline V gives CDR1 SGHRS, CDR2 YFSETQ. The V end was cut by 2 bases, the J end by 6 bases, with 14 bases between. This CDR3 contains 14 residues. This CDR3 reads CASSLEPSRQTQYF. The CDR3 nucleotides are TGCGCCAGCAGCTTAGAACCCAGCAGGCAGACCCAGTACTTC.

V is TRBV6-2 or TRBV6-3 and J is TRBJ1-5; no definite D call. CDR1 is MNHEY and CDR2 is SVGEGT in the germline V gene. Trimming took off 0 bases at V and 4 bases at J, with 13 bases between the two ends. The CDR3 loop spans 16 amino acids. The CDR3 nucleotides are TGTGCCAGCAGTTACTCGAGGCCCGGAGGAAATCAGCCCCAGCATTTT. Translation: CASSYSRPGGNQPQHF.

This clone appeared a single time. The V call is TRBV6-5, the J call TRBJ1-1, with D possibly matching TRBD1 (5 bases). The V and J ends lost 8 bases and 8 bases respectively, with 15 bases between them. The CDR3 is made up of 12 amino acids. Germline V lookup: CDR1 MNHEY, CDR2 SVGAGI. In DNA form, the CDR3 reads TGTGCCAGCCAGGGTTTCCCAAGCGAAGCTTTCTTT. Translated: CASQGFPSEAFF.

This chain links TRBV5-1 with TRBJ2-2, with D possibly TRBD2 on 5 matching bases. The V end was cut by 5 bases, the J end by 0 bases, with 11 bases between. This CDR3 region has 15 residues. CDR1 and CDR2 from the germline V gene are SGHRS and YFSETQ. The CDR3 DNA follows: TGCGCCAGCAGACTAGGACCTACGAACACCGGGGAGCTGTTTTTT. This codes for CASRLGPTNTGELFF.

V is TRBV27 and J is TRBJ2-7, with TRBD1 matching 8 bases. Trimming removed 4 bases from V and 6 bases from J; junction bases left unmatched: 5. CDR1 and CDR2 (germline): MNHEY, SMNVEV (reference sequence). The CDR3 is made up of 13 amino acids. The CDR3: CASSSIQGGEQYF. The CDR3 DNA is TGTGCCAGCAGTTCAATACAGGGGGGCGAGCAGTACTTC.

The genes are TRBV10-2 and TRBJ1-5; 7 nucleotides match TRBD1. This CDR3 has 15 residues. V lost 6 bases, J lost 1 base, and 6 bases stayed unmatched. CDR1 is WSHSY, CDR2 SAAADI, per germline. The CDR3 spells CASRSEGASNQPQHF. The CDR3 DNA is TGCGCCAGCAGGTCTGAGGGGGCAAGCAATCAGCCCCAGCATTTT.

The CDR3 loop reads CASSFPQGASYNSPLHF. The CDR3 nucleotides read TGTGCCAGCAGTTTTCCTCAGGGGGCCTCATATAATTCACCCCTCCACTTT. The genes are TRBV27 and TRBJ1-6, with TRBD1 matching 8 bases. The length of the CDR3 is 17 residues. With V trimmed by 3 bases and J by 4 bases, 8 bases remained unmatched. CDR1 MNHEY and CDR2 SMNVEV come from the germline V gene (reference sequence).

The chain joins TRBV7-2 to TRBJ2-7, with D maybe TRBD2 (5 bases). V was pared by 3 bases and J by 1 base, with 13 bases between. CDR1 is SGHTA, CDR2 FQGNSA, per germline. The CDR3 loop spans 15 amino acids. CDR3: CASSLDSGWSYEQYF. CDR3 DNA sequence: TGTGCCAGCAGCTTGGACTCCGGGTGGTCCTACGAGCAGTACTTC.

The chain employs TRBV7-2 and TRBJ1-3, with 7 nucleotides matching TRBD1. There are 14 residues in the CDR3. Germline trimming cut 5 bases from V and 1 base from J; bases unmatched to any gene: 2. Germline V CDR1 and CDR2: SGHTA, FQGNSA. CDR3 coding DNA: TGTGCCAGCAGCCAACAGGGGTCTGGAAACACCATATATTTT. Residues: CASSQQGSGNTIYF.

The rearrangement uses TRBV5-1 and TRBJ2-1; 11 bases line up with TRBD1. The CDR3 has 15 amino acids. The J segment lost 7 bases and the V segment lost 3 bases, leaving 6 bases of the junction unmatched. CDR1 and CDR2 (germline): SGHRS, YFSETQ. The CDR3 here is CASSSRTGGGNEQFF. The CDR3 DNA follows: TGCGCCAGCAGCTCTCGGACAGGGGGCGGGAATGAGCAGTTCTTC.

The rearrangement links TRBV3-1 (or the pseudogene TRBV3-2) to TRBJ1-6, with 7 bases lining up with TRBD1. The V and J ends lost 3 bases and 9 bases, in that order; junction bases with no gene match: 8. The CDR3 extends over 15 amino acids. Germline V gene lookup returns CDR1 LGHDT and CDR2 YNNKEL (reference sequence). The CDR3 bases are TGTGCCAGCAGCCAGGGTTCAGGGGGGACTTCACCCCTCCACTTT. Amino acid sequence: CASSQGSGGTSPLHF.

The gene calls are TRBV10-3 and TRBJ1-1; D perhaps matches TRBD1 (5 bases). The CDR3 is made up of 12 amino acids. Trimming removed 8 bases at V and 6 bases at J, with 13 bases between. Germline V gene data show CDR1 as ENHRY and CDR2 as SYGVKD. The CDR3 DNA reads as TGTGCCATCTGGTCAGGGTTGGCTGAAGCTTTCTTT. This encodes CAIWSGLAEAFF.

This chain joins TRBV7-2 and TRBJ1-6; TRBD1 might be the D (5 bases). The V end was cut by 1 base, the J end by 8 bases, with 9 bases between. The germline V gene has CDR1 SGHTA and CDR2 FQGNSA. CDR3 length: 14 residues. The CDR3 bases are TGTGCCAGCAGCTTAGAGGGGCTAGATTCACCCCTCCACTTT. It yields the protein CASSLEGLDSPLHF.

The rearrangement links TRBV6-5 to TRBJ1-6, with TRBD1 as a possible D gene (5 bases). Trimming removed 2 bases from V and 8 bases from J, with 13 bases in between. The CDR3 contains 15 residues. CDR1 and CDR2 (germline): MNHEY, SVGAGI. The CDR3 coding sequence is TGTGCCAGCAGTTACAGCCTGGGGGGGGATTCACCCCTCCACTTT. Its protein is CASSYSLGGDSPLHF.

The rearrangement links TRBV5-4 to TRBJ2-5; 7 bases line up with TRBD1. Per the germline V gene, CDR1 is SGHNT and CDR2 is YYREEE (reference sequence). This CDR3 has 14 amino acids. Unmatched junction bases numbered 10, after V lost 5 bases and J lost 6 bases. The CDR3 DNA sequence: TGTGCCAGCAGTGTCCAGGGGGTCGGAAAGACCCAGTACTTC. Translating it yields CASSVQGVGKTQYF.

The rearrangement links TRBV5-6 to TRBJ2-1; D ambiguous. Per the germline V gene, CDR1 is SGHDT and CDR2 is YYEEEE. The V end was cut by 4 bases, the J end by 4 bases, with 18 bases between. This CDR3 spans 16 amino acids. The CDR3 here is CASSGAWVSPYNEQFF. In DNA, the CDR3 is TGTGCCAGCAGCGGAGCTTGGGTGAGCCCTTACAATGAGCAGTTCTTC. The variable domain in full, with the rest retrieved from reference TRBV5-6 and TRBJ2-1, is DAGVTQSPTHLIKTRGQQVTLRCSPKSGHDTVSWYQQALGQGPQFIFQYYEEEERQRGNFPDRFSGHQFPNYSSELNVNALLLGDSALYLCASSGAWVSPYNEQFFGPGTRLTVL.

This clone has only one observation. The V gene is TRBV28, the J gene TRBJ2-6, with 8 bases fitting TRBD2. The CDR3 totals 20 residues. Trimming cost V 3 bases and J 4 bases; bases outside gene matches: 17. Germline values: CDR1 MDHEN, CDR2 SYDVKM. The CDR3 DNA reads TGTGCCAGCAGTTTCCCCGCCATTGAACGGGGGGGCACCGGGGCCAACGTCCTGACTTTC. Its translation: CASSFPAIERGGTGANVLTF.

This clone appeared once. The chain employs TRBV4-1 and TRBJ2-3, with 10 nucleotides matching TRBD2. This CDR3 has 19 residues. The germline CDR1 and CDR2 sequences are MGHRA and YSYEKL. V lost 1 base and J lost 1; bases outside the gene matches: 11. CDR3 nucleotide sequence: TGCGCCAGCAGCCAAGTAAGAGGACTAGCGGTACGGGGCACAGATACGCAGTATTTT. This translates into CASSQVRGLAVRGTDTQYF.

The chain uses TRBV7-2 and TRBJ1-2; maybe TRBD1 (6 bases). The CDR3 has 17 residues. Germline CDR1 is SGHTA and CDR2 is FQGNSA. V lost 1 base and J lost 4, with 19 bases in between. This CDR3 reads CASSLGFRQGLRYGYTF. The CDR3 DNA reads as TGTGCCAGCAGCTTAGGCTTTAGGCAGGGGCTTCGCTATGGCTACACCTTC. Together with reference TRBV7-2 and TRBJ1-2, the CDR3 gives the full variable domain: GAGVSQSPSNKVTEKGKDVELRCDPISGHTALYWYRQSLGQGLEFLIYFQGNSAPDKSGLPSDRFSAERTGGSVSTLTIQRTQQEDSAVYLCASSLGFRQGLRYGYTFGSGTRLTVV.

The chain is built from TRBV18 and TRBJ2-1, with TRBD2 matching 8 bases. V lost 0 bases to trimming and J lost 4 bases; unmatched junction nucleotides: 5. This CDR3 spans 16 amino acids. Germline V gene lookup returns CDR1 KGHSH and CDR2 LQKENI. The CDR3 DNA follows: TGTGCCAGCTCACCACCCTCGGGGGGGCCGTACAATGAGCAGTTCTTC. Its protein product is CASSPPSGGPYNEQFF.

In DNA, the CDR3 is TGTGCCTGGGCGGGGGTTGGGGCAGATACGCAGTATTTT. Protein: CAWAGVGADTQYF. This chain joins TRBV30 and TRBJ2-3, with 7 bases that match TRBD2. V trimming: 5 bases; J trimming: 4 bases; junction bases outside the gene matches: 6. CDR3 size: 13 residues. CDR1 GTSNPN and CDR2 SVGIG come from the germline V gene (reference sequence).

The chain combines TRBV6-4 with TRBJ1-6, with TRBD1 matching over 7 bases. The V segment lost 4 bases and the J segment 9 bases; nucleotides outside the gene matches: 9. Germline loops: CDR1 MRHNA, CDR2 SNTAGT. This CDR3 contains 15 residues. The CDR3 sequence: CASSVTTGEGSPLHF. The CDR3, as DNA: TGTGCCAGCAGTGTAACTACAGGGGAAGGTTCACCCCTCCACTTT.

The rearrangement uses TRBV28 and TRBJ2-3; 10 bases match TRBD2. This CDR3 has 17 residues. Germline assignment: CDR1 MDHEN and CDR2 SYDVKM. After removal of 5 bases from V and 7 bases from J, the junction contained 15 bases not matched to a gene. CDR3 DNA sequence: TGTGCCAGCAGTCAATATAAACAGCGGGGGGGCCTAAATACGCAGTATTTT. This codes for CASSQYKQRGGLNTQYF.

The table lists this clone with a few counts. This rearrangement joins TRBV4-3 to TRBJ1-4, with D perhaps TRBD1 (6 bases). The ends were cut back, 8 bases at V and 2 bases at J, with 9 bases in the middle. Per the germline V gene, CDR1 is LGHNA and CDR2 is YSLEER. This CDR3 spans 13 amino acids. CDR3 sequence: CASAGVTNEKLFF. DNA of the CDR3: TGCGCCAGCGCAGGGGTCACTAATGAAAAACTGTTTTTT.

V gene TRBV5-6 combines with J gene TRBJ2-1; 8 bases agree with TRBD2. V shed 0 bases, J shed 8 bases, and the junction held 4 bases outside the gene matches. This CDR3 is built from 14 residues. The germline V gene encodes CDR1 SGHDT and CDR2 YYEEEE. The CDR3 spells CASSLGAGVYEQFF. For the CDR3, the DNA is TGTGCCAGCAGCTTGGGAGCGGGAGTTTATGAGCAGTTCTTC.

The V call is TRBV27, the J call TRBJ2-7; 8 bases agree with TRBD1. This CDR3 is built from 13 residues. Germline V gives CDR1 MNHEY, CDR2 SMNVEV (reference sequence). Trimming took 5 bases from V and 5 from J; bases not matched to a gene: 5. The CDR3 bases are TGTGCCAGCAGTGACAGGGGAAGGGACGAGCAGTACTTC. It is translated as CASSDRGRDEQYF.

CDR3 DNA sequence: TGCAGCGTTGAGGGGACAGGGGGGACCGGGGAGCTGTTTTTT. This sequence encodes CSVEGTGGTGELFF. The chain recombines TRBV29-1 with TRBJ2-2; TRBD1 matches 11 bases. CDR3 length equals 14 residues. The ends lost 3 bases at V and 5 bases at J; junction bases unmatched: 2. Per the germline V gene, CDR1 is SQVTM and CDR2 is ANQGSEA.

The V call is TRBV7-2, the J call TRBJ2-5; D may be TRBD1 (5 bases). Germline V gene sequence: CDR1 SGHTA, CDR2 FQGNSA. V lost 5 bases and J lost 5, with 15 bases in between. The CDR3 has 14 residues. Here the CDR3 DNA reads TGTGCCAGCAGCCTCAGGGTCTTGAAGGAGACCCAGTACTTC. Translating it yields CASSLRVLKETQYF.

The J gene is TRBJ1-2, the V gene TRBV5-1; D perhaps matches TRBD1 (5 bases). Germline V gene sequence: CDR1 SGHRS, CDR2 YFSETQ. This CDR3 has 17 residues. Between the trimmed V and J ends, which lost 5 bases and 2 bases, there was a span of 22 bases. CDR3 coding DNA: TGCGCCAGCAGTCTCGCGGGGGGGACGGCGATGAACTATGGCTACACCTTC. It yields the protein CASSLAGGTAMNYGYTF.